The T cell receptor (beta chain) described here comes from a study of cytomegalovirus exposure and HLA in healthy donors. The PCR had 60 Vbeta and 13 Jbeta primers. Assay: immunoSEQ multiplex PCR; the TCRdb copy retains only in-frame clones and omits some. Of around 160,000 clones listed, roughly 65% are singletons. The V gene's germline CDR1 is GTSNPN and CDR2 SVGIG (reference sequence). The CDR3 runs to 14 residues. The rearrangement joins TRBV30 to TRBJ2-5; the match to TRBD1 covers 7 bases. The J call could be wrong; TRBJ2-7 is a better fit for the DNA end. The sequenced sample consisted of PBMCs. The source of this sequence is a woman aged 18-30 years in good health and CMV-seropositive. DNA for the CDR3: TGTGCCTGGAGTGTACTGGACAGGACCTACGAGCAGTACTTC. Residues: CAWSVLDRTYEQYF.